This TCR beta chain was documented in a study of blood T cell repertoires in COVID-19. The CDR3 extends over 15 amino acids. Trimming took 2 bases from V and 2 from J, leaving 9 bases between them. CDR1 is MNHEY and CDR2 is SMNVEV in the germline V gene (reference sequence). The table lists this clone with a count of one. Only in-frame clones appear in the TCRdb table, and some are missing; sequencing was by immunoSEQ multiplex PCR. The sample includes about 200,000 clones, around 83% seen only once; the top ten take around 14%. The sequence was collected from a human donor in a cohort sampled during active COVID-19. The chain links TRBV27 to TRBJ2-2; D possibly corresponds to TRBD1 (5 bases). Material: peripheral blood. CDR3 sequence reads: CASSLVRANTGELFF. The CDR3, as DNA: TGTGCCAGCAGTTTAGTCAGGGCCAACACCGGGGAGCTGTTTTTT.